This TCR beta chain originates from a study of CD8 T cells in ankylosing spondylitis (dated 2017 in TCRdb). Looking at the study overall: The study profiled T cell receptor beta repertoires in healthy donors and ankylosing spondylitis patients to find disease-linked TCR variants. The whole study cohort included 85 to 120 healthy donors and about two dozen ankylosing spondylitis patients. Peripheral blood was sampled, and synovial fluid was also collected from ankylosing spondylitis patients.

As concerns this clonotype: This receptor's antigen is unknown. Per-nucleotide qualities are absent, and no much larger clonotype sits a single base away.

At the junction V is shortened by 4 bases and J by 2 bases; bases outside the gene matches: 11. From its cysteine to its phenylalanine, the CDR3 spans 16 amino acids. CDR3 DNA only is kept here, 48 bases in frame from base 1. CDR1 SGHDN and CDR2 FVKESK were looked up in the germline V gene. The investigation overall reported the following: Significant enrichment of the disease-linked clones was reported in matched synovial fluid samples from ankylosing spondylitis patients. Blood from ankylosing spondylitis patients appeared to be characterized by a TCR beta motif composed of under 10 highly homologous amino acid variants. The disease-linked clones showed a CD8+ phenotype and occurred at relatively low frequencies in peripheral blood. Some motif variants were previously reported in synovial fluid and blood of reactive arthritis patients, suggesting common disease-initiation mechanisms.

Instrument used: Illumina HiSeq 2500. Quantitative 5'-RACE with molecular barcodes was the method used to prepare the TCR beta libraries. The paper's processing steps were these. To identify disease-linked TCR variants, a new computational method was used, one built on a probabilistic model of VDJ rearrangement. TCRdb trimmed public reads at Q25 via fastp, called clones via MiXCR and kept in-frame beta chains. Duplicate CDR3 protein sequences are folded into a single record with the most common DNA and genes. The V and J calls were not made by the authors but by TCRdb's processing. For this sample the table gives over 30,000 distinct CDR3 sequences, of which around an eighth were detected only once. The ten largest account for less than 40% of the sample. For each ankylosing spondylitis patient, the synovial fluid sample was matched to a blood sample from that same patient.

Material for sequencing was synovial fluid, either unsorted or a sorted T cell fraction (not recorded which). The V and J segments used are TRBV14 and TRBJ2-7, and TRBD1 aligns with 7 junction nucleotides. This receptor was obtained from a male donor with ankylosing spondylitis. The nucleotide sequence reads TGTGCCAGCAGCCGAGCAGAAATGGGACAGACCTACGAGCAGTACTTC. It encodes CASSRAEMGQTYEQYF.